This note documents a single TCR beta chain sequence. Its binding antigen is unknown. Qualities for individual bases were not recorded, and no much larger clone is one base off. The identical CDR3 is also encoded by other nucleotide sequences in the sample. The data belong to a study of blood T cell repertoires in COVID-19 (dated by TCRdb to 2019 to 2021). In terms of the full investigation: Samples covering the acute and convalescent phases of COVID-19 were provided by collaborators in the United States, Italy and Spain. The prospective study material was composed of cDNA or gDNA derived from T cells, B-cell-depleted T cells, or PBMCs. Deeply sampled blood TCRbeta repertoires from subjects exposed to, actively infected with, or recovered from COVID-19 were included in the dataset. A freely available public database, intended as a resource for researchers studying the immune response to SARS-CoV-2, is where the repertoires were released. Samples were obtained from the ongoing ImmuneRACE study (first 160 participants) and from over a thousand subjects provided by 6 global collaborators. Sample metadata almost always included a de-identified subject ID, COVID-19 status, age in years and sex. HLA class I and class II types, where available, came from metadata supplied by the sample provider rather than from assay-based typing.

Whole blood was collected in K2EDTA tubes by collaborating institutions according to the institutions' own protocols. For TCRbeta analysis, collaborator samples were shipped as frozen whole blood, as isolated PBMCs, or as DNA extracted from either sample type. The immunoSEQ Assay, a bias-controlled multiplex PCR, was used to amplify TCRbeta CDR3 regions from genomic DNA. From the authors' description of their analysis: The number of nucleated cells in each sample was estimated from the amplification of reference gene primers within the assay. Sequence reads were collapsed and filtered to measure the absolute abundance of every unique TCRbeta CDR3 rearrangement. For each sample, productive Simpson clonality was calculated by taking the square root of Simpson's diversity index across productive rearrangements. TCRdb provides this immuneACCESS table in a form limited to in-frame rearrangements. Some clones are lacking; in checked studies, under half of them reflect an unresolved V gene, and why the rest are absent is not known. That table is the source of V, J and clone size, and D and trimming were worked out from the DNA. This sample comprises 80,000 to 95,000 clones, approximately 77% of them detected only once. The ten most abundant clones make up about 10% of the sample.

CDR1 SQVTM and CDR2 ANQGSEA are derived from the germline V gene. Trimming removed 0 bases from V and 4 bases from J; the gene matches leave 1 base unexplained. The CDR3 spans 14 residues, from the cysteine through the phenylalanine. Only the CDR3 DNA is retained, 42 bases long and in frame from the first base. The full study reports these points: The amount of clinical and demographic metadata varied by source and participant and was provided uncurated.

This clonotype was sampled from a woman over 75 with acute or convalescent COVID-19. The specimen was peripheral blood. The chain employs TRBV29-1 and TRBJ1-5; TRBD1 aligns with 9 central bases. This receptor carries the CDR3 CSVEETGGNQPQHF. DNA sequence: TGCAGCGTTGAAGAGACAGGGGGAAATCAGCCCCAGCATTTT. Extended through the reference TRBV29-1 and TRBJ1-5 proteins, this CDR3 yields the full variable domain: SAVISQKPSRDICQRGTSLTIQCQVDSQVTMMFWYRQQPGQSLTLIATANQGSEATYESGFVIDKFPISRPNLTFSTLTVSNMSPEDSSIYLCSVEETGGNQPQHFGDGTRLSIL.